The T cell receptor (beta chain) under discussion was sequenced for a study of beta chain features in type 1 diabetes. This clone was recorded a few times. Other nucleotide sequences in the sample specify the same CDR3. TCRB transcripts that were expressed got sequenced, as all of the isolated RNA had been reverse transcribed. Only in-frame clones appear in the TCRdb table, and some are missing; sequencing was by immunoSEQ multiplex PCR. This sample yields nearly 350,000 clones, of which less than 10% are seen a single time; 0.44% belongs to the top ten. Trimming shortened V by 1 base and J by 4 bases, and 6 bases separated the two germline ends. Germline V gene sequence: CDR1 SGHTA, CDR2 FQGTGA. The CDR3 extends over 13 amino acids.

The chain couples TRBV7-3 to TRBJ2-3; D unclear. The sample consisted of central memory CD4+ T cells from blood. This receptor was obtained from a woman aged 18 to 35 in good health. The CDR3, as DNA: TGTGCCAGCAGCTTAAATAGTGCAGATACGCAGTATTTT. Its protein product is CASSLNSADTQYF.